A single T cell receptor beta chain is shown here with its context. The target antigen is unknown. The sample belongs to a study of Ad26.COV2.S vaccination and SARS-CoV-2 variants. Study-wide results and limits: With respect to non-spike TCR breadth, vaccine and placebo recipients were similar. Analyses of TCR breadth and depth may have underestimated total T cell responses.

Using immunoSEQ multiplex PCR, the repertoire was profiled, and TCRdb retains in-frame clones only, with some absent. The sample includes just over 350,000 clones, 92% seen only once; the top ten take around 4%. The V gene's germline CDR1 is SGHNT and CDR2 YENEEA. Trimming removed 1 base from V and 6 bases from J, with 5 bases in between. CDR3 size: 12 residues. J is TRBJ2-3 and V is TRBV11-3; D ambiguous. This specimen consisted of peripheral blood, obtained after recovery from COVID-19. The clonotype was recovered from a human donor who had recovered from COVID-19. CDR3 loop: CASSLGGDTQYF. The CDR3 region has the DNA TGTGCCAGCAGCTTAGGTGGCGATACGCAGTATTTT. The complete variable domain, with remaining parts taken from reference TRBV11-3 and TRBJ2-3, reads EAGVVQSPRYKIIEKKQPVAFWCNPISGHNTLYWYLQNLGQGPELLIRYENEEAVDDSQLPKDRFSAERLKGVDSTLKIQPAELGDSAVYLCASSLGGDTQYFGPGTRLTVL.